This TCR beta chain comes out of a study of blood T cell repertoires in COVID-19. Study background: The study drew acute and convalescent COVID-19 samples from the United States, Italy and Spain. PBMCs, B-cell-depleted T cells, or T cells were the source of the cDNA or gDNA that made up the material.

Authors' analysis steps: Researchers report that nucleated cell counts were estimated from reference gene primer amplification. Produced via immunoSEQ multiplex PCR; TCRdb's table is partial and in-frame only. The DNA gave D and trimming, while V, J and clone size come from that table. The repertoire holds under 450,000 clones, with 81% as singletons. This CDR3 comprises 12 residues. Trimming shortened V by 8 bases and J by 10 bases, and 14 bases separated the two germline ends. CDR1 and CDR2 (germline): SGHTA, FQGNSA. The chain has TRBV7-2 and TRBJ1-4; D possibly corresponds to TRBD1 (5 bases). This clonotype originated in a human donor with acute or convalescent COVID-19. The donor label of this sample is uncertain. Sequenced sample: peripheral blood. Here the CDR3 DNA reads TGTGCCAGCGGACCAGGCAGGGCAAAACTGTTTTTT. Translated: CASGPGRAKLFF.